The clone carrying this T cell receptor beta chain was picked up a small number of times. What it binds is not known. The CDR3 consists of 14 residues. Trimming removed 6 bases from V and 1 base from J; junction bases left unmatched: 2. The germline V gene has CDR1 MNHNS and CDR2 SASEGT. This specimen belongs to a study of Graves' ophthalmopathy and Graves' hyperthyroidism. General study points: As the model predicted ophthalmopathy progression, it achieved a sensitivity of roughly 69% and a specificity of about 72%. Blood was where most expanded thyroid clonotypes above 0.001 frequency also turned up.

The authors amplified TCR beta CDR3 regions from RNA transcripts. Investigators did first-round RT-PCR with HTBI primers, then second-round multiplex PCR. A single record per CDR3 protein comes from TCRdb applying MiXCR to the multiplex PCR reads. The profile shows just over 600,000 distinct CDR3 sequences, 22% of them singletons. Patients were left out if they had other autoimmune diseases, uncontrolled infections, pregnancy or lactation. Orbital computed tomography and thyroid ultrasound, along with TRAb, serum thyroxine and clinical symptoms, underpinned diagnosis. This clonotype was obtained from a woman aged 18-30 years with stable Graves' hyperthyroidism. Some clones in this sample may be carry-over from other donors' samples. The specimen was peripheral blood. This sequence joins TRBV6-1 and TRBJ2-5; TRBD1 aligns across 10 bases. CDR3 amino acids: CASRDRGPQETQYF. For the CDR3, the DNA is TGTGCCAGCAGAGACAGGGGGCCCCAAGAGACCCAGTACTTC.